A selection of T cell receptor beta chains follows, all from one sample in a study of blood T cell repertoires in COVID-19. The repertoire was sequenced with immunoSEQ multiplex PCR; TCRdb's copy has only in-frame clones and lacks some. The sample includes some 250,000 clones, 82% of them seen just once. The sample comprised peripheral blood. The receptors stem from a woman aged 18 to 35 with acute or convalescent COVID-19. Both conserved end residues are part of each CDR3. The D gene is left open where the match is weak. For some rows the clone size is stated as once, few or many, or as a class when expanded; others skip it.

v_call	cdr3_length	clone_size	j_call	d_call	cdr3_nt	cdr3_aa
TRBV30	12	once	TRBJ1-3	NA	TGTGCCTGGAGTATCCAGGGAAACACCATATATTTT	CAWSIQGNTIYF
TRBV5-1	17	NA	TRBJ2-1	TRBD2	TGCGCCAGCAGCTTGGCCGCTGGGCTAGCGGGGATCAATGAGCAGTTCTTC	CASSLAAGLAGINEQFF
TRBV25-1	14	few	TRBJ1-2	NA	TGTGCCAGCAGTGAATTAGCAGGGGCGTATGGCTACACCTTC	CASSELAGAYGYTF
TRBV11-2	15	few	TRBJ2-2	NA	TGTGCCAGCAGCTTTTGGGTGACGGGGGCCGGGGAGCTGTTTTTT	CASSFWVTGAGELFF
TRBV14	13	NA	TRBJ2-7	NA	TGTGCCAGCAGGTACAGTATCTCCTACGAGCAGTACTTC	CASRYSISYEQYF
TRBV5-1	13	NA	TRBJ1-1	NA	TGCGCCAGCCGCCGGGGGATGAACACTGAAGCTTTCTTT	CASRRGMNTEAFF
TRBV11-3	16	NA	TRBJ2-7	TRBD1	TGTGCCAGCAGCTTAGAGACCGGGACAGGGCGACACGAGCAGTACTTC	CASSLETGTGRHEQYF
TRBV6-6	16	NA	TRBJ2-2	TRBD2	TGTGCCAGCAGTTACAACGGCGGGAGTGGGACCGGGGAGCTGTTTTTT	CASSYNGGSGTGELFF
TRBV6-2/TRBV6-3	16	NA	TRBJ2-7	TRBD2	TGTGCCAGCAGTTACGGACTAGCGGGAGCCATCTACGAGCAGTACTTC	CASSYGLAGAIYEQYF
TRBV19	13	NA	TRBJ2-5	NA	TGTGCCAGTAGTGAGCGCGACCGAGAGACCCAGTACTTC	CASSERDRETQYF
TRBV6-2/TRBV6-3	13	NA	TRBJ2-3	NA	TGTGCCAGCAGCCCTCTCGGGGCAGATACGCAGTATTTT	CASSPLGADTQYF
TRBV3-1/TRBV3-2	15	NA	TRBJ2-7	TRBD1	TGTGCCAGCAGCCAAGGGGGGACAGGGTCCTACGAGCAGTACTTC	CASSQGGTGSYEQYF
TRBV7-8	20	NA	TRBJ2-5	TRBD2	TGTGCCAGCAGCTTAGACGTCGGGGTCGGACTAGCGGGAGAGAGGGAGACCCAGTACTTC	CASSLDVGVGLAGERETQYF
TRBV27	16	few	TRBJ1-4	NA	TGTGCCAGCAGTCCGTTCGTCTCAGGCGATAATGAAAAACTGTTTTTT	CASSPFVSGDNEKLFF
TRBV7-9	16	NA	TRBJ2-7	TRBD2	TGTGCCAGCAGCTCCTATAGCGGGACTCCCTCCTACGAGCAGTACTTC	CASSSYSGTPSYEQYF
TRBV19	14	NA	TRBJ2-3	TRBD2	TGTGCCAGTAGCTCACTAGCGGGGGCAGATACGCAGTATTTT	CASSSLAGADTQYF
TRBV24-1	12	NA	TRBJ2-1	NA	TGTGCCACCGGAGGGTTTTACAATGAGCAGTTCTTC	CATGGFYNEQFF
TRBV18	13	NA	TRBJ2-5	NA	TGTGCCAGCTCACCCCCCGTCCAAGAGACCCAGTACTTC	CASSPPVQETQYF
TRBV11-2	16	NA	TRBJ1-1	TRBD1	TGTGCCAGCAGCTTAGGGACAGGAGTACCGAACACTGAAGCTTTCTTT	CASSLGTGVPNTEAFF
TRBV9	13	NA	TRBJ1-1	NA	TGTGCCAGCAGCGTAGTGGAGGGGACTGAAGCTTTCTTT	CASSVVEGTEAFF
TRBV12-5	16	NA	TRBJ1-1	TRBD1	TGTGCTAGTGGTAGAAGGGGGCAGCAGATGAACACTGAAGCTTTCTTT	CASGRRGQQMNTEAFF
TRBV25-1	13	once	TRBJ2-7	NA	TGTGCCAGCAGTGAATACCCGGGGAACGAGCAGTACTTC	CASSEYPGNEQYF
TRBV5-4	12	NA	TRBJ2-7	NA	TGTGCCAGCAGCTTGGCCCCTCACGAGCAGTACTTC	CASSLAPHEQYF
TRBV6-4	19	NA	TRBJ1-3	TRBD1	TGTGCCAGCAGTGACTGGGGGGACAGCAGCCCCATTTCTGGAAACACCATATATTTT	CASSDWGDSSPISGNTIYF
TRBV28	14	NA	TRBJ2-1	NA	TGTGCCAGCAGCCGACAGGGACTCAAGAATGAGCAGTTCTTC	CASSRQGLKNEQFF
TRBV12-3/TRBV12-4	12	NA	TRBJ1-1	NA	TGTGCCAGCAGTAATGGGGCCACTGAAGCTTTCTTT	CASSNGATEAFF
TRBV7-6	15	NA	TRBJ2-7	TRBD2	TGTGCCAGCAGCTCCCCTTCTAGCGGGAGCTACGAGCAGTACTTC	CASSSPSSGSYEQYF
TRBV4-3	17	NA	TRBJ2-1	NA	TGCGCCAGCAGCCAAGAGGTTCAGGCGGGAATAGGGGATGAGCAGTTCTTC	CASSQEVQAGIGDEQFF
TRBV11-2	16	many	TRBJ2-3	TRBD1	TGTGCCAGCAGCTTAGATCGGACAGGGGGCGCAGATACGCAGTATTTT	CASSLDRTGGADTQYF
TRBV6-5	15	NA	TRBJ1-4	TRBD1	TGTGCCAGCGGGGACAGGGGACGCGTTGGAGAAAAACTGTTTTTT	CASGDRGRVGEKLFF
TRBV6-6	16	NA	TRBJ1-1	TRBD1	TGTGCCAGCTCCTCGGCGGGTTACAGGGGTCAGACTGAAGCTTTCTTT	CASSSAGYRGQTEAFF
TRBV15	17	NA	TRBJ1-5	NA	TGTGCCACCAGCAGGAGGGTGGATATTAGTAGCAATCAGCCCCAGCATTTT	CATSRRVDISSNQPQHF
TRBV9	16	once	TRBJ1-1	TRBD1	TGTGCCAGCAGCGTGAACGATCACAGGGGAACCACTGAAGCTTTCTTT	CASSVNDHRGTTEAFF
TRBV15	15	NA	TRBJ1-1	NA	TGTGCCACCAGCAACAGGGTTTCCATGAACACTGAAGCTTTCTTT	CATSNRVSMNTEAFF
TRBV18	13	NA	TRBJ1-2	NA	TGTGCCAGCTCCCCGGCGGGGGTGAATGGCTACACCTTC	CASSPAGVNGYTF
TRBV4-3	17	NA	TRBJ2-5	NA	TGCGCCAGCAGCCTGGAGTTGTTGGGGAGATACCAAGAGACCCAGTACTTC	CASSLELLGRYQETQYF
TRBV6-5	13	NA	TRBJ1-1	NA	TGTGCCAGCAGTTATTCTGGCGGAACTGAAGCTTTCTTT	CASSYSGGTEAFF
TRBV28	18	NA	TRBJ2-1	NA	TGTGCCAGCAGGACAGGACGGATACTAGGGACTACTAACAATGAGCAGTTCTTC	CASRTGRILGTTNNEQFF
TRBV20-1	15	NA	TRBJ2-1	TRBD2	TGCAGTGCTAGTTCGGGACTAGCGGAATACAATGAGCAGTTCTTC	CSASSGLAEYNEQFF
TRBV5-1	15	NA	TRBJ2-7	TRBD2	TGCGCCAGCACCCCCTCGCGGGAGGTAACTTACGAGCAGTACTTC	CASTPSREVTYEQYF